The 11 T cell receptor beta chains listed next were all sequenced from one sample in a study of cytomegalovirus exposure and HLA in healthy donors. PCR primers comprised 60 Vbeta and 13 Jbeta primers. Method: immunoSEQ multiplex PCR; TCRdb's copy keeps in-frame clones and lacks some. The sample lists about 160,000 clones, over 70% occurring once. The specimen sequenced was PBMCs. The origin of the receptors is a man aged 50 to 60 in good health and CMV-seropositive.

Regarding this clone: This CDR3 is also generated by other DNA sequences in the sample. The CDR3 region has the DNA TGTGCCAGCAGCTTAGAAGCGGGTGGCTACACCTTC. Protein sequence: CASSLEAGGYTF. The chain employs TRBV7-9 and TRBJ1-2; no reliable D call. The CDR3 is 12 residues long. CDR1 is SEHNR and CDR2 is FQNEAQ in the germline V gene (reference sequence). V was clipped by 1 base and J by 7 bases, with 7 bases between them.

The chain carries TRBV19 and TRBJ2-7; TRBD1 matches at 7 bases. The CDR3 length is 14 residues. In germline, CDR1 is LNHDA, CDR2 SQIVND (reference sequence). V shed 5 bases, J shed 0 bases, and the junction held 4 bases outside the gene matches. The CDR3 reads CASSRRTGSYEQYF. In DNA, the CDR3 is TGTGCCAGTAGTCGCAGGACAGGCTCCTACGAGCAGTACTTC. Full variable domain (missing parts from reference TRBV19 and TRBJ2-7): DGGITQSPKYLFRKEGQNVTLSCEQNLNHDAMYWYRQDPGQGLRLIYYSQIVNDFQKGDIAEGYSVSREKKESFPLTVTSAQKNPTAFYLCASSRRTGSYEQYFGPGTRLTVT.

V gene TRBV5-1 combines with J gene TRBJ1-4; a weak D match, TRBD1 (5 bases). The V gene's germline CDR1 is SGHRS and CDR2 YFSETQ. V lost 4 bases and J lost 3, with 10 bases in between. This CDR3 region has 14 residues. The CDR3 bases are TGCGCCAGCAGCGGGGCTCCTCCTAATGAAAAACTGTTTTTT. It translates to CASSGAPPNEKLFF. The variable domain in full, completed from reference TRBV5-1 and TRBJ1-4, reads KAGVTQTPRYLIKTRGQQVTLSCSPISGHRSVSWYQQTPGQGLQFLFEYFSETQRNKGNFPGRFSGRQFSNSRSEMNVSTLELGDSALYLCASSGAPPNEKLFFGSGTQLSVL.

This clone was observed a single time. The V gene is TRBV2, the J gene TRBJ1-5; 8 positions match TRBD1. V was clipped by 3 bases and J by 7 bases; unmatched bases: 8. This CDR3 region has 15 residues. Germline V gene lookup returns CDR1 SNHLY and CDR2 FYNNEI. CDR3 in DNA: TGTGCCAGCAGTGAGGGACAGGCCACAGGACAGCCCCAGCATTTT. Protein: CASSEGQATGQPQHF.

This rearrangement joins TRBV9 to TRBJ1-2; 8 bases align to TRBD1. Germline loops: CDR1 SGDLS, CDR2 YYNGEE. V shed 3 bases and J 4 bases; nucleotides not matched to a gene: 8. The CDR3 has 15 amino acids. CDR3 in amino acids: CASSAPDRAGYGYTF. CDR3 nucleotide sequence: TGTGCCAGCAGCGCTCCGGACAGGGCGGGCTATGGCTACACCTTC.

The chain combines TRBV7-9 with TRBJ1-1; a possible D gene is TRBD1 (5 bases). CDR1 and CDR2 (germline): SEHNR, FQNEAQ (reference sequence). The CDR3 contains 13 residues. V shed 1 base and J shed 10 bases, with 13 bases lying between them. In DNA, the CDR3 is TGTGCCAGCAGCTTAGGGGGCCAGACGGTAGCTTTCTTT. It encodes CASSLGGQTVAFF.

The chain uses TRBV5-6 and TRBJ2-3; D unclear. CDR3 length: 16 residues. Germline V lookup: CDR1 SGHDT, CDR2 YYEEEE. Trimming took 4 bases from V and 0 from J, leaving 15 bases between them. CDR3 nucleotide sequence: TGTGCCAGCAGCGATCAAAGAGTAGATAGCACAGATACGCAGTATTTT. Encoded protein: CASSDQRVDSTDTQYF.

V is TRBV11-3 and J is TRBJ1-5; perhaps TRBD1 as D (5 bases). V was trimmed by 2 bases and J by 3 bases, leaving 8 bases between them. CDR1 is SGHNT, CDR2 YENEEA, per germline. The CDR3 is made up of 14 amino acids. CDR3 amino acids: CASSLMDNNQPQHF. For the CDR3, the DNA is TGTGCCAGCAGCTTAATGGACAACAATCAGCCCCAGCATTTT.

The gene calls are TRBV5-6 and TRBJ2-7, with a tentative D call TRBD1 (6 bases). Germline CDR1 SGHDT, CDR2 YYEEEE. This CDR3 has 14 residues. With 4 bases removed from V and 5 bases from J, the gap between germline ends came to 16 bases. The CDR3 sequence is CASSDVGALDEQYF. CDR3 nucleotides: TGTGCCAGCAGCGACGTGGGGGCCTTGGACGAGCAGTACTTC.

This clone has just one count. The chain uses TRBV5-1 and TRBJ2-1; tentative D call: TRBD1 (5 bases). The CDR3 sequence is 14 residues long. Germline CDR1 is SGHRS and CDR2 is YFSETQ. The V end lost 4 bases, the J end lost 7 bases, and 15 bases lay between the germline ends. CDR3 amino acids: CASSPPDGANEQFF. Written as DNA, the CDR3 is TGCGCCAGCAGCCCGCCAGATGGGGCAAATGAGCAGTTCTTC.

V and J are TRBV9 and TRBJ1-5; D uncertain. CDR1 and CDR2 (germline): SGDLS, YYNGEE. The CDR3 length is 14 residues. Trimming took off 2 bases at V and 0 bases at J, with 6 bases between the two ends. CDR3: CASSVSGSNQPQHF. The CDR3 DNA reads TGTGCCAGCAGCGTGTCCGGTAGCAATCAGCCCCAGCATTTT.